The entry below describes one TCR beta chain. Its target is not known. The data belong to a study of glioma-infiltrating T cells after dendritic cell vaccination. Study information: The vaccine used monocyte-derived dendritic cells pulsed overnight with autologous tumor lysate. Study-wide findings and caveats: Survival was not directly related to TCR clonality in these patients.

Isocitrate dehydrogenase mutation was absent in all glioblastoma patients. The V end was cut by 0 bases, the J end by 2 bases, with 5 bases between. CDR3 length: 13 amino acids. CDR1 SGHVS and CDR2 FNYEAQ come from the germline V gene. The protocol was immunoSEQ multiplex PCR, while the TCRdb copy is restricted to in-frame clones and leaves out a portion. Counted here are approximately 82,000 clones, 70% to 90% occurring once; the ten biggest clones make up 3.2%. The chain joins TRBV7-6 to TRBJ2-7; D not certain. This clonotype was sampled from a human donor with glioblastoma. The sample consisted of blood, taken before dendritic cell vaccination. The CDR3, as DNA: TGTGCCAGCAGCTTAGCGCAGACCTACGAGCAGTACTTC. Amino acid sequence: CASSLAQTYEQYF.